The 12 T cell receptor beta chains reported below all come from one sample, sequenced in a study of blood T cells in healthy people across ages. Then a second PCR, running about 6 to 12 cycles, was carried out with a sample-barcoded 5' primer and a J-beta primer mix. TCRdb fed the 5' RACE reads into MiXCR, producing one record per CDR3 protein. The sample lists 550,000 to 600,000 distinct CDR3 sequences, roughly 43% occurring once. Sequenced material: blood. These receptors all stem from an elderly man in good health.

CDR3 in DNA: TGTGCCAGCAGCCAATTGATAGCGGGGGTGACCTCCTACAATGAGCAGTACTTC. It yields the protein CASSQLIAGVTSYNEQYF. The chain has TRBV14 and TRBJ2-1; 9 bases are a match to TRBD2. The J call may be mistaken, given a closer DNA end match to TRBJ2-7. This CDR3 has 18 amino acids. CDR1 SGHDN and CDR2 FVKESK come from the germline V gene.

This clonotype showed up just a few times. This rearrangement joins TRBV3-1 to TRBJ2-1; TRBD2 agrees at 9 bases. J lost 9 bases, V lost 4 bases, and 13 bases had no gene match. Germline V lookup: CDR1 LGHDT, CDR2 YNNKEL (reference sequence). The CDR3 runs to 16 residues. The CDR3 DNA is TGTGCCAGCAGCCCGGCCCGTGGTAGCGGGGGTGTTGAGCAGTTCTTC. Amino acid sequence: CASSPARGSGGVEQFF.

With respect to this clonotype: With a much larger clone just one base away, this may be a read error. The chain joins TRBV6-6 to TRBJ2-5, with D possibly being TRBD1 or TRBD2 (5 bases each). The CDR3 covers 16 residues. Germline assignment: CDR1 MNHNY and CDR2 SVGAGI (reference sequence). Here the CDR3 reads CAGSYNLGRTQETQYF. CDR3 nucleotides: TGTGCCGGCAGTTACAATTTGGGACGGACCCAAGAGACCCAGTACTTC.

This rearrangement joins TRBV28 to TRBJ2-6; D possibly corresponds to TRBD1 (6 bases). Per the germline V gene, CDR1 is MDHEN and CDR2 is SYDVKM. V gave up 6 bases and J gave up 3 bases, with 12 bases separating them. This CDR3 contains 15 residues. CDR3 DNA: TGTGCCAGCAGGCTAGAGGGGGTTGGGGCCAACGTCCTGACTTTC. Translated, it gives CASRLEGVGANVLTF.

This clonotype has only one observation. The CDR3 spells CSASRTGGADTQYF. The CDR3 DNA is TGCAGTGCAAGTAGGACAGGGGGCGCAGATACGCAGTATTTT. This chain uses TRBV20-1 with TRBJ2-3, with 11 bases identical to TRBD1. The CDR3 extends over 14 amino acids. J was trimmed by 4 bases and V by 6 bases; bases with no gene match: 6. Germline lookup yields CDR1 DFQATT and CDR2 SNEGSKA (reference sequence).

In this sample, this clonotype turned up a few times. The chain joins TRBV9 to TRBJ1-1; D remains unclear. The ends were cut back, 0 bases at V and 1 base at J, with 10 bases in the middle. The germline gives CDR1 SGDLS, CDR2 YYNGEE. CDR3 size: 15 residues. Written as DNA, the CDR3 is TGTGCCAGCAGCGTAGATCCAGGTCGGAACACTGAAGCTTTCTTT. Protein sequence: CASSVDPGRNTEAFF.

This rearrangement joins TRBV5-1 to TRBJ1-4; D is possibly TRBD1 (5 bases). The germline V gene encodes CDR1 SGHRS and CDR2 YFSETQ. The length of the CDR3 is 15 residues. Trimming cost V 4 bases and J 2 bases, with 12 bases left between them. The CDR3 DNA sequence: TGCGCCAGCAGCATCGACAGCTGGACTAATGAAAAACTGTTTTTT. It encodes CASSIDSWTNEKLFF.

In its sample, this clonotype was seen many times. This may be a read error: a much more frequent sequence differs by one nucleotide. The V and J genes are TRBV6-6 and TRBJ2-6, with D perhaps TRBD1 (6 bases). CDR1 and CDR2 (germline): MNHNY, SVGAGI (reference sequence). This CDR3 has 13 residues. CDR3 region: CAIRTVGANVPTF. For the CDR3, the DNA is TGTGCCATCAGGACAGTCGGGGCCAACGTCCCGACTTTC.

To note about this clonotype: One end of the junction fails to match germline, which may point to a read error. The DNA of the CDR3 is TGTGCCTGCAGCCTGGAGGTAAACTACGAGCAGTACTTC. It is translated as CACSLEVNYEQYF. The chain is built from TRBV9 and TRBJ2-4; weak D call: TRBD2 (5 bases). The J call may not be correct, given that the DNA end is closer to TRBJ2-7. Looked up from germline, CDR1 is SGDLS and CDR2 is YYNGEE. The CDR3 covers 13 residues.

The chain is built from TRBV18 and TRBJ1-1; possibly TRBD1 for D (5 bases). Germline CDR1 reads KGHSH; CDR2 reads LQKENI. There are 14 residues in the CDR3. V dropped 6 bases and J dropped 4 bases, with 15 bases sitting between them. CDR3 in amino acids: CASSPGLGGTEAFF. Here the CDR3 DNA reads TGTGCCAGCTCCCCCGGTCTGGGGGGCACTGAAGCTTTCTTT. Supplemented by reference TRBV18 and TRBJ1-1, the full variable domain reads NAGVMQNPRHLVRRRGQEARLRCSPMKGHSHVYWYRQLPEEGLKFMVYLQKENIIDESGMPKERFSAEFPKEGPSILRIQQVVRGDSAAYFCASSPGLGGTEAFFGQGTRLTVV.

The CDR3, as DNA: TGTGCCAGCAGCACCGACAGAGAAGAGGGGCCCCAGCATTTT. Amino acid sequence: CASSTDREEGPQHF. The V and J genes are TRBV7-9 and TRBJ1-5; possible D gene TRBD1, 5 bases. The CDR3 is made up of 14 amino acids. Germline V CDR1 and CDR2: SEHNR, FQNEAQ (reference sequence). With 5 bases removed from V and 9 bases from J, the gap between germline ends came to 17 bases.

To note about this clonotype: At one of its ends the junction is not consistent with the germline gene, which may arise from a read error. The CDR3 sequence is CASSPHIRVTSGRVNEQFF. The CDR3 coding sequence is TGTGCTAGCAGCCCCCACATTCGAGTGACTAGCGGGAGGGTAAATGAGCAGTTCTTC. The rearrangement joins TRBV7-3 to TRBJ2-1; TRBD2 matches 14 bases. Germline V gene sequence: CDR1 SGHTA, CDR2 FQGTGA. CDR3 length equals 19 residues.